This TCR beta chain was captured by sequencing in a study of CXCR3-negative and CXCR3-positive naive CD8 T cells. Across the whole study: Per-library TRB read counts averaged about 1.5 +/- 0.3 million, adding up to around 140 million in total. General study findings and limits: Naive cells positive for CXCR3 carried more hydrophobic TRB CDR3s than CXCR3-negative ones. The naive subsets expressed comparable surface CD5, and the authors inferred TCR strength from TRB CDR3 properties.

Notes on this clonotype: Antigen unknown.

Sorting yielded triplicates of about 300,000 cells for each CD8+ T cell subset. The CDR3 has 15 amino acids. CDR1 is SQVTM, CDR2 ANQGSEA, per germline. UMI labels and 5' RACE were used to prepare the TRB cDNA libraries. TCRdb reworked the 5' RACE reads into one entry per CDR3 protein, no DNA. This table holds roughly 120,000 distinct CDR3 sequences. The chain combines TRBV29-1 with TRBJ2-7; with no DNA, the TCRdb D assignment of TRBD1 cannot be verified. The material sequenced was naive CXCR3+ CD8+ T cells from blood. Subset denoted: CD45RO-CCR7+CD27+CD95- naive CD8+ T cells expressing CXCR3 (TNR3+). This clonotype was sampled from a human donor in good health. Some clones in this sample may be carry-over from other donors' samples. CDR3: CSVCLAGQGSYEQYF.